This record looks at one T cell receptor (beta chain) sequence and its context. Its cognate antigen is unknown. The data were taken from a study of cytomegalovirus exposure and HLA in healthy donors. Study overall: Researchers previously reported finding roughly 120 million unique TCR beta sequences from 170 million or so T cells.

With 60 Vbeta and 13 Jbeta primers, the PCR was carried out. TCRdb's copy holds only in-frame clones and misses some; the assay was immunoSEQ multiplex PCR. The table has around 160,000 clones, over 65% seen once. Study conclusions and caveats: A few of the chains that were CMV-associated were confirmed in vitro to be specific for CMV antigens.

Sequencing used PBMCs. The sequence was collected from a woman aged 35 to 49 in good health and CMV-seropositive.

CDR3 region: CASSQDPGSGNTIYF. The CDR3 nucleotides read TGTGCCAGCAGCCAAGATCCGGGTTCTGGAAACACCATATATTTT. This chain joins TRBV4-2 and TRBJ1-3, with D unclear. Between the trimmed V and J ends, which lost 0 bases and 1 base, there was a span of 7 bases. Germline V gives CDR1 LGHNA, CDR2 YNFKEQ. This CDR3 comprises 15 residues.